This T cell receptor (beta chain) was captured in a study of T cell responses to AZD1222 COVID-19 vaccine. Study observations and caveats: White British ancestry dominated among donors, who included more females, and clonal diversity was possibly underestimated. Along spike, vaccine-associated CD4 TCRs were found throughout, with dominance at 160-218 and 743-854. No repertoire was sampled before or during the peak T cell response, only after it.

Concerning this clone itself: Its target is not known.

Libraries were prepared by immunoSEQ multiplex PCR; TCRdb keeps only in-frame clonotypes and omits some of them. Among about 86,000 clones listed, about 92% were seen once. Trimming at V came to 2 bases and at J to 7 bases, leaving 11 bases not matched to a gene. In germline, CDR1 is SNHLY, CDR2 FYNNEI. This CDR3 comprises 16 residues. This chain links TRBV2 with TRBJ2-3; 8 nucleotides match TRBD2. The receptor's source is an adult in good health. Sample: peripheral blood, taken on day 0 of AZD1222 vaccination. CDR3 nucleotides: TGTGCCAGCAGTGAACATCAAGCGGGGGTAGTTTATACGCAGTATTTT. This encodes CASSEHQAGVVYTQYF.